The sequence of this T cell receptor beta chain was determined in a study of T cell responses to AZD1222 COVID-19 vaccine (dated by TCRdb to the early 2020s). Regarding the complete study: AZD1222 recipients whose second dose came at about 4 weeks and those whose second dose came at about 12 weeks were combined into one group, since spike-specific TCR depth and breadth did not differ between the two schedules. TCR sequencing covered roughly 230 trial participants: 207 given two doses of AZD1222 and 26 given two doses of MenACWY control vaccine. Enrollment into the trials was organized by age into subgroups of 18-55, 56-69 and 70-plus years, and those subgroups contained approximately 160, 26 and 62 TCR-sequenced participants, respectively.

The CDR3 regions of human TCRbeta chains were analyzed by immunosequencing. For the original study's pipeline: Repertoire TCRs were checked for matches against a reference library of SARS-CoV-2-specific TCRs that had been generated using the MIRA antigen-specificity platform. Breadth was defined as the fraction of unique TCRs that were SARS-CoV-2-associated, and depth was defined as the fraction of total T cells that were SARS-CoV-2-associated. Using the MIRA data, every spike-specific TCR was mapped to the spike region that the TCR reacted to and assigned to either a CD4 or a CD8 class. Log10-transformed breadth and depth values were compared by one-way ANOVA with Sidak's multiple comparisons tests. Here the immuneACCESS table is served through TCRdb, limited to in-frame sequences with V and J called. Missing clones are a known gap in these copies; in checked studies unresolved V genes cover under half, and the rest lacks a known reason. V and J calls and clone size are copied from that table; D and trimming were computed from the DNA. This sample lists about 120,000 clones; approximately 89% were detected once. The top ten clones comprise roughly 4.5% of the sample.

The meaning of the sample's time point label: baseline before first vaccination. Vaccinee samples came from UK trials COV001 and COV002, including a single-blind randomized controlled phase 2/3 trial of AZD1222 (ChAdOx1 nCoV-19) in healthy adults. For TCRbeta chain sequencing, PBMC samples from trial participants were taken at day 0 and at day 28 after the second dose. General findings and caveats noted by the study authors: Most participants were white British and females outnumbered males, and the authors suggested that clonal diversity may have been underestimated. In the small 56-69-year group, the increase in depth fell short of significance, most likely because of low power. Spike-specific TCR breadth and depth rose significantly after two AZD1222 doses compared with day 0 and with MenACWY recipients. Because no day 14 peak-response samples were available, repertoires were characterized only after the peak T cell response. Nearly half of unique spike-specific TCRs reportedly recognized epitopes outside regions mutated in the B.1.351 and B.1.1.7 variants. Conclusions about previously exposed vaccinees are limited because only a handful of AZD1222 recipients were SARS-CoV-2 seropositive at baseline. Vaccine-associated CD4 TCRs spanned the whole spike protein, with dominant responses in regions 160-218 and 743-854.

Notes on this clone: Its cognate antigen has yet to be identified. No base qualities exist here, and no much larger clone lies one base off it.

The input for sequencing was peripheral blood, taken on day 0 of AZD1222 vaccination. The receptor was derived from an adult in good health.

Read as DNA, the sequence is TGTGCCAGCAGTTATGGGACAGAGGGCACTGAAGCTTTCTTT. It is translated as CASSYGTEGTEAFF. The chain is made from TRBV6-5 and TRBJ1-1, with 7 bases in between that match TRBD1. The V end gives up 3 bases and the J end 4 bases, leaving 5 bases in the junction not matched to a gene. The CDR3 holds 14 amino acids from the cysteine to the phenylalanine. Left in the record is the CDR3 DNA by itself, 42 bases read in frame from the first base. The germline V gene gives CDR1 as MNHEY and CDR2 as SVGAGI.